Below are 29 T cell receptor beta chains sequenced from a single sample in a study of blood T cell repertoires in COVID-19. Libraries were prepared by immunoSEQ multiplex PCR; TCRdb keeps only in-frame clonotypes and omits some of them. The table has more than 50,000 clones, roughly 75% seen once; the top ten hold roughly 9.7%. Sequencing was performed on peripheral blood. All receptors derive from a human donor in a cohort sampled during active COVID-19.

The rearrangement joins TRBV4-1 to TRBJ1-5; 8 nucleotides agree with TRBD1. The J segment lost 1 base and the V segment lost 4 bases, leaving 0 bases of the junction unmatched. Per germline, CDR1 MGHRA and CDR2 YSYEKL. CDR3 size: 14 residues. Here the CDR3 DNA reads TGCGCCAGCAGCCGGACAGGGAGCAATCAGCCCCAGCATTTT. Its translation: CASSRTGSNQPQHF.

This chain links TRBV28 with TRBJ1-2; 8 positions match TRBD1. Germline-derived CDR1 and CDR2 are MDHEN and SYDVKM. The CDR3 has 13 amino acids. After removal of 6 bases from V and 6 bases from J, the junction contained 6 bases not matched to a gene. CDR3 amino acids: CASRSGQANGYTF. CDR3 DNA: TGTGCCAGCAGGTCGGGACAGGCGAATGGCTACACCTTC.

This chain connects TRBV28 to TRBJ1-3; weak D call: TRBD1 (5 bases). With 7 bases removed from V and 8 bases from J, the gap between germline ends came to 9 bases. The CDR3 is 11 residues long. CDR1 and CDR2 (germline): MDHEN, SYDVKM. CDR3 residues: CASTGRDTIYF. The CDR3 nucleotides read TGTGCCAGCACAGGGAGGGACACCATATATTTT. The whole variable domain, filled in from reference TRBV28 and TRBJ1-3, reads DVKVTQSSRYLVKRTGEKVFLECVQDMDHENMFWYRQDPGLGLRLIYFSYDVKMKEKGDIPEGYSVSREKKERFSLILESASTNQTSMYLCASTGRDTIYFGEGSWLTVV.

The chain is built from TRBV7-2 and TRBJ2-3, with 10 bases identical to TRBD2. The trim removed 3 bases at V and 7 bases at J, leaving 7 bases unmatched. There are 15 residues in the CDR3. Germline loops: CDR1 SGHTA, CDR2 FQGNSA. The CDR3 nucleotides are TGTGCCAGCAGCTTCCCTTCTAGCGGGGGACATACGCAGTATTTT. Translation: CASSFPSSGGHTQYF.

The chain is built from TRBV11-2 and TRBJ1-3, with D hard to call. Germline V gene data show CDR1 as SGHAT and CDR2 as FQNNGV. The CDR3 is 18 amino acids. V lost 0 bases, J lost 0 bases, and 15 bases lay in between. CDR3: CASSLDLMVARSGNTIYF. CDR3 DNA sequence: TGTGCCAGCAGCTTAGATTTAATGGTGGCCCGCTCTGGAAACACCATATATTTT.

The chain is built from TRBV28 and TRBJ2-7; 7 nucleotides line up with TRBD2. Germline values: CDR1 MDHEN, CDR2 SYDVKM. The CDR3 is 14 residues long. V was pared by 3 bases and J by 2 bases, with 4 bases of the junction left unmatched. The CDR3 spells CASSFSGFTYEQYF. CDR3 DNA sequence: TGTGCCAGCAGTTTTAGCGGGTTCACCTACGAGCAGTACTTC.

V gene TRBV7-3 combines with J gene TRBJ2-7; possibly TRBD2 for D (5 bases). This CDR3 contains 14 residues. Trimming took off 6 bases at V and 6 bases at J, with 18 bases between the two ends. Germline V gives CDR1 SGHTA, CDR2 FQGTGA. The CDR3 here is CASSSAGPTSEQYF. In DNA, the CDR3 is TGTGCCAGCAGTTCCGCGGGCCCGACAAGCGAGCAGTACTTC.

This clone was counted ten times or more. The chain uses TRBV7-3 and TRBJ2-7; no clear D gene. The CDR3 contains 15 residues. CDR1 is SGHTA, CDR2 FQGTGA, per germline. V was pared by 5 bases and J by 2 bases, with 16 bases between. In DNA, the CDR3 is TGTGCCAGCAGCGAATCGAATGGCGGAACCTACGAGCAGTACTTC. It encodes CASSESNGGTYEQYF.

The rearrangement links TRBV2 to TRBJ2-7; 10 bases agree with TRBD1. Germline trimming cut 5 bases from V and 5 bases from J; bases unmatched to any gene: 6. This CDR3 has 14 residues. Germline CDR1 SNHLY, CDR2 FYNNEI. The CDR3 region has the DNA TGTGCCAGCAGTCAAGACAGGGGGCGAGACGAGCAGTACTTC. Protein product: CASSQDRGRDEQYF. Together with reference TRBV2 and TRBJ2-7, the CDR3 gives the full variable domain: EPEVTQTPSHQVTQMGQEVILRCVPISNHLYFYWYRQILGQKVEFLVSFYNNEISEKSEIFDDQFSVERPDGSNFTLKIRSTKLEDSAMYFCASSQDRGRDEQYFGPGTRLTVT.

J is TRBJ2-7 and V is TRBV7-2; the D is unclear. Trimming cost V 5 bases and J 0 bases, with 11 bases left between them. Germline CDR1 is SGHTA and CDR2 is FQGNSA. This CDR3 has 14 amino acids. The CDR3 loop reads CASSPLWSSYEQYF. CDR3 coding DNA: TGTGCCAGCAGCCCCCTCTGGAGCTCCTACGAGCAGTACTTC.

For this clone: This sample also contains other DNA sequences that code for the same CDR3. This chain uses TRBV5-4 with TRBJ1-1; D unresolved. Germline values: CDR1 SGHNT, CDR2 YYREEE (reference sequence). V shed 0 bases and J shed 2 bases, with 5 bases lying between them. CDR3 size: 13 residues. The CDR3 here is CASSLAGNTEAFF. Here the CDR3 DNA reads TGTGCCAGCAGCTTGGCAGGAAACACTGAAGCTTTCTTT.

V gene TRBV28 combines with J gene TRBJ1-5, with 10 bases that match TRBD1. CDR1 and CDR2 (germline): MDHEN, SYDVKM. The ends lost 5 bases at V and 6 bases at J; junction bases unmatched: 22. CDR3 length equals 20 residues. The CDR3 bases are TGTGCCAGCAGTCCCCTCCGTGACAGGGGGCTTCGTTCTGCGGGTCAGCCCCAGCATTTT. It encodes CASSPLRDRGLRSAGQPQHF.

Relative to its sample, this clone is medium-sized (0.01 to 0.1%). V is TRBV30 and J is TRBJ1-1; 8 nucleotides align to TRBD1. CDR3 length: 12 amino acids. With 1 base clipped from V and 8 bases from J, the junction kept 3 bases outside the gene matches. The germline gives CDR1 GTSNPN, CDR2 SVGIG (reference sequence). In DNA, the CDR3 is TGTGCCTGGAGTGGTAGGACAGGGGAAGCTTTCTTT. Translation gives CAWSGRTGEAFF.

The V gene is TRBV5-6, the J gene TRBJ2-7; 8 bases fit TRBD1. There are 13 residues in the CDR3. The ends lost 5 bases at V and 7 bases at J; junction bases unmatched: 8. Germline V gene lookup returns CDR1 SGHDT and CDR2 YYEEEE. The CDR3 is CASSSDRGLEQYF. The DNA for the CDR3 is TGTGCCAGCAGTTCCGACAGGGGCTTGGAGCAGTACTTC.

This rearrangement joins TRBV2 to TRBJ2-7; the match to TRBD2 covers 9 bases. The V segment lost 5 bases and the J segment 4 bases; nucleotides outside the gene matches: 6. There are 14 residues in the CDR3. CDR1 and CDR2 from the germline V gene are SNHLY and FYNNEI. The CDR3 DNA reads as TGTGCCAGCAGTCCGGAAGCGGGAGGATACGAGCAGTACTTC. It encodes CASSPEAGGYEQYF.

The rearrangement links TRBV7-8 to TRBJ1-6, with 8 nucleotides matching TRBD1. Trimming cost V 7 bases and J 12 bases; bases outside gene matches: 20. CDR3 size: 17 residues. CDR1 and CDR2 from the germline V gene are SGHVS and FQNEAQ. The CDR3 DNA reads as TGTGCCAGCATTCCGTTTCCCGGACAGGGACAATTAGAACCCCTCCACTTT. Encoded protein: CASIPFPGQGQLEPLHF.

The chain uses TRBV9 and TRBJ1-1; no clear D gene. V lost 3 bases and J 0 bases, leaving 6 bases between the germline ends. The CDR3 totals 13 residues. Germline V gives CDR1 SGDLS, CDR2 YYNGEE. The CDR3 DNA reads TGTGCCAGCAGCGAATCTTTGAACACTGAAGCTTTCTTT. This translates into CASSESLNTEAFF.

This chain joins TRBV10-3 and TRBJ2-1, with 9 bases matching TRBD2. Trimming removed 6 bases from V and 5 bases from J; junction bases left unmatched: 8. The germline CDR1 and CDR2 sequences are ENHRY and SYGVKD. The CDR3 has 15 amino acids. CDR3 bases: TGTGCCATCAGGTCAGCGGGAGGTGGGAACAATGAGCAGTTCTTC. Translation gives CAIRSAGGGNNEQFF.

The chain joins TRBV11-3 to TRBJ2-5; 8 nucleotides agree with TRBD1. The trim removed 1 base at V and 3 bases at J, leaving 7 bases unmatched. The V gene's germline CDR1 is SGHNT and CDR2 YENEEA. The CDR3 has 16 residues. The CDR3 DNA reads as TGTGCCAGCAGCTTAGGGCAGGGGGCGAGGGAAGAGACCCAGTACTTC. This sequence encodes CASSLGQGAREETQYF.

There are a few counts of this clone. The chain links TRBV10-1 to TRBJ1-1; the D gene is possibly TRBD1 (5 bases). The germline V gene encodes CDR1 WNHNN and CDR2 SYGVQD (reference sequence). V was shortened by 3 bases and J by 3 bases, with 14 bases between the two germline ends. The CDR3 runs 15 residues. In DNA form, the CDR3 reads TGCGCCAGCAGTGATAAAGGCAGGGTGGACACTGAAGCTTTCTTT. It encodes CASSDKGRVDTEAFF.

CDR3 residues: CASSSKSTTNEKLFF. The DNA for the CDR3 is TGTGCCAGCAGCTCCAAGAGTACAACTAATGAAAAACTGTTTTTT. This rearrangement joins TRBV21-1 to TRBJ1-4. TRBV21-1 is noted as a pseudogene. The CDR3 covers 15 residues.

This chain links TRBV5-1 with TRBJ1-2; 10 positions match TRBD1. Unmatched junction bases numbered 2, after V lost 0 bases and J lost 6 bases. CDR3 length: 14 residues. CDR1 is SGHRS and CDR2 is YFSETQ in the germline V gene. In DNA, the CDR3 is TGCGCCAGCAGCTTGGGGGACAGGGGACATGGCTACACCTTC. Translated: CASSLGDRGHGYTF.

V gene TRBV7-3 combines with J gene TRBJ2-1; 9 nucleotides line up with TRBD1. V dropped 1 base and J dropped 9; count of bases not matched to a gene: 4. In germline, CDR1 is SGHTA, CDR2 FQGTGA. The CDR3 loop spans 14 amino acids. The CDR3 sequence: CASSLKDRGTEQFF. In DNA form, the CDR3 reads TGTGCCAGCAGCTTAAAGGACAGGGGCACTGAGCAGTTCTTC.

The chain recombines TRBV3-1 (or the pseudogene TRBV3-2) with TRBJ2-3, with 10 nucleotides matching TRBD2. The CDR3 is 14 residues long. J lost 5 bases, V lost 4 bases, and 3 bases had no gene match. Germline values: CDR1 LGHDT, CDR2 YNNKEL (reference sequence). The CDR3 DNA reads TGTGCCAGCAGCCCCGGGACTAGCGTAGATACGCAGTATTTT. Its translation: CASSPGTSVDTQYF.

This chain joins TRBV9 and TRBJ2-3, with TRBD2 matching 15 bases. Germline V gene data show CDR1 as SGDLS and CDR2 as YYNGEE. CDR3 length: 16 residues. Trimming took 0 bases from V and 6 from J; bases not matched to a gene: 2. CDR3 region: CASSVGTSGRGDTQYF. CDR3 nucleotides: TGTGCCAGCAGCGTAGGGACTAGCGGGAGGGGCGATACGCAGTATTTT. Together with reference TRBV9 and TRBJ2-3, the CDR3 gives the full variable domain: DSGVTQTPKHLITATGQRVTLRCSPRSGDLSVYWYQQSLDQGLQFLIQYYNGEERAKGNILERFSAQQFPDLHSELNLSSLELGDSALYFCASSVGTSGRGDTQYFGPGTRLTVL.

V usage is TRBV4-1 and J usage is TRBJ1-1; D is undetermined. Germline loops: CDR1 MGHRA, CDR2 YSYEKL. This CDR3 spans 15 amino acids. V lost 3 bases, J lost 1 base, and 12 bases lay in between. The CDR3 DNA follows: TGCGCCAGCAGCCACCCGTACGGAGGGAACACTGAAGCTTTCTTT. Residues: CASSHPYGGNTEAFF.

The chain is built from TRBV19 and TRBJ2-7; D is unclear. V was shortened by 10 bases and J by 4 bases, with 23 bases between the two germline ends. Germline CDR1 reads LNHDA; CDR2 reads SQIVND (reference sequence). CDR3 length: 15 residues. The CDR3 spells CANKAETSELYEQYF. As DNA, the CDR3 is TGTGCCAATAAGGCCGAGACCAGTGAACTATACGAGCAGTACTTC.

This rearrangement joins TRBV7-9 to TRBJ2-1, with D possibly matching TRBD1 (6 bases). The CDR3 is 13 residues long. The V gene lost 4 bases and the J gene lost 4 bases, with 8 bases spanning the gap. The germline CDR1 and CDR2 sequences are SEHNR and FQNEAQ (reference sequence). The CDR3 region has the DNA TGTGCCAGCAGCTCCGGACAGTACAATGAGCAGTTCTTC. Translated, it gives CASSSGQYNEQFF.

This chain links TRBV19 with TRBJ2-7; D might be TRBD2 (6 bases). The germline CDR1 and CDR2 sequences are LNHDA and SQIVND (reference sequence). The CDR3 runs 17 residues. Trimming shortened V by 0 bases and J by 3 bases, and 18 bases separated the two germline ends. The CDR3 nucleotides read TGTGCCAGTAGTATAGATGGGATAGGGAGGCTACTCTACGAGCAGTACTTC. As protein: CASSIDGIGRLLYEQYF.